This entry is about one TCR beta chain. Its antigen is currently unknown. Sequencing used immunoSEQ multiplex PCR; TCRdb keeps in-frame clones, though not all of them. The table records about 180,000 clones, approximately 94% of them present only once. The data belong to a study of T cell responses to AZD1222 COVID-19 vaccine. Study-level points and caveats: Spike-wide vaccine-associated CD4 TCRs dominated at 160-218 and 743-854. Donors were largely white British and mainly female; clonal diversity was possibly underestimated. All repertoire sampling was performed exclusively after the peak T cell response.

V gave up 0 bases and J gave up 0 bases, with 15 bases separating them. This CDR3 is 17 amino acids long. Germline V gives CDR1 SGHRS, CDR2 YFSETQ. Second doses that came at about 4 or about 12 weeks were put together. Sequenced material: peripheral blood, taken 28 days after the second AZD1222 dose. The sequence came from an adult who received the AZD1222 COVID-19 vaccine. The V and J genes are TRBV5-1 and TRBJ1-2; D is undetermined. CDR3 in amino acids: CASSLEGGTSTNYGYTF. As DNA, the CDR3 is TGCGCCAGCAGCTTGGAGGGCGGAACCTCTACTAACTATGGCTACACCTTC.